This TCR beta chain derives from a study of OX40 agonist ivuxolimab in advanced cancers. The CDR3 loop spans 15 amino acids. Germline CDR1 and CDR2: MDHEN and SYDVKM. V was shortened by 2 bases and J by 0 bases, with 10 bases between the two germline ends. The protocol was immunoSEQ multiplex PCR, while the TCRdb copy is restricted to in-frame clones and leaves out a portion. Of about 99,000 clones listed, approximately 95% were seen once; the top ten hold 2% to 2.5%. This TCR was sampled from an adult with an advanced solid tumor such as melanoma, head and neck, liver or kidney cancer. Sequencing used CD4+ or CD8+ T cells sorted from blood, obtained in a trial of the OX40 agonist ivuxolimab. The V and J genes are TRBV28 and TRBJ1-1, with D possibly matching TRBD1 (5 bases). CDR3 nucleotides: TGTGCCAGCAGTTTAAGACAGCCCGTGAACACTGAAGCTTTCTTT. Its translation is CASSLRQPVNTEAFF.